Below, 14 T cell receptor beta chains from the same sample are listed, as sequenced in a study of tumor and adjacent non-tumor tissue in lung cancer. RNA was extracted from bulk tissue without any cell sorting. TCRbeta libraries were built with three rounds of nested PCR, modified from ARM-PCR. MiXCR, run by TCRdb on the multiplex PCR reads, gives a single entry per CDR3 protein. The sample lists tens of thousands of distinct CDR3 sequences; 77% were seen once. The sample consisted of lung tumor tissue. The receptors shown here come from a woman in her forties or fifties with non-small cell lung cancer.

In the case of this clonotype: The CDR3 does not close with the conserved phenylalanine or tryptophan, likely indicating a read error. V gene TRBV11-2 combines with J gene TRBJ2-7; no clear D. The germline CDR1 and CDR2 sequences are SGHAT and FQNNGV. The CDR3 is made up of 12 amino acids. CDR3 residues: CASRLSSTKQYL. Written as DNA, the CDR3 is TGTGCCAGCCGCTTAAGTTCTACGAAGCAGTACCTC.

The genes are TRBV20-1 and TRBJ2-5; TRBD1 aligns across 8 bases. Looked up from germline, CDR1 is DFQATT and CDR2 is SNEGSKA (reference sequence). The CDR3 length is 14 residues. CDR3 nucleotide sequence: TGCAATCCTAGTGGCAGGGGGCTGGGTGAGACCCAGTACTTC. Encoded protein: CNPSGRGLGETQYF.

At least ten counts were recorded for this clonotype. This chain uses TRBV7-8 with TRBJ2-5; a weak D match, TRBD2 (6 bases). V shed 1 base and J shed 1 base, with 16 bases lying between them. The germline gives CDR1 SGHVS, CDR2 FQNEAQ. The CDR3 is made up of 17 amino acids. The CDR3 here is CASSLGVTSLIQETQYF. CDR3 coding DNA: TGTGCCAGCAGCTTAGGGGTAACTAGCCTAATCCAAGAGACCCAGTACTTC.

This clonotype turned up a few times. This may arise from a read error, as a much more abundant clone is one base away. The chain has TRBV5-4 and TRBJ2-2; 8 nucleotides match TRBD2. The CDR3 consists of 16 residues. V shed 4 bases and J 7 bases; nucleotides not matched to a gene: 12. The germline CDR1 and CDR2 sequences are SGHNT and YYREEE (reference sequence). The DNA for the CDR3 is TGTGCCAGCAGCAGGACTAGCAGGAGTCGGAGCGGGGAGCTGTTTTTT. Translation gives CASSRTSRSRSGELFF.

In the case of this clonotype: A single base separates this from a much larger clone, so it may be a read error. This sequence joins TRBV28 and TRBJ2-7; D not resolved. The CDR3 runs to 12 residues. V was cut by 6 bases and J by 6 bases, with 12 bases left in between. CDR1 and CDR2 from the germline V gene are MDHEN and SYDVKM. The CDR3 nucleotides are TGTGCCAGCAGCCGCCGGGTCGCCGAGCAGTACTTC. Protein sequence: CASSRRVAEQYF.

A note on this clonotype: A read error may account for a junction end that differs from germline. The rearrangement uses TRBV29-1 and TRBJ2-7, with D possibly TRBD2 on 6 matching bases. Germline CDR1 and CDR2: SQVTM and ANQGSEA. CDR3 size: 12 residues. CDR3: CSVEEGSHEQYF. DNA for the CDR3: TGTAGTGTTGAGGAGGGGAGCCACGAGCAGTACTTC.

The V call is TRBV6-1, the J call TRBJ2-1; D not resolved. V lost 7 bases to trimming and J lost 7 bases, with 17 bases between them. CDR3 length: 14 residues. Germline V gene sequence: CDR1 MNHNS, CDR2 SASEGT. The CDR3: CASTEESGLNEQFF. CDR3 in DNA: TGTGCCAGCACCGAAGAGAGTGGGTTAAATGAGCAGTTCTTC.

As for this clonotype: One end of the junction varies from germline; a read error may be responsible. The genes are TRBV4-2 and TRBJ1-6; TRBD1 aligns across 7 bases. The CDR3 spans 15 residues. Germline loops: CDR1 LGHNA, CDR2 YNFKEQ. The CDR3: CASEPRQGDDSPLHF. Here the CDR3 DNA reads TGTGCCAGCGAACCACGACAGGGAGATGATTCACCTCTCCACTTT.

For this clonotype: It is likely a read error, because the conserved phenylalanine at the end of the CDR3 is missing. The rearrangement uses TRBV11-2 and TRBJ2-7; the match to TRBD2 covers 8 bases. Germline V lookup: CDR1 SGHAT, CDR2 FQNNGV. The CDR3 is 16 residues long. The CDR3 reads CASSFQSGRGSYGQYS. The CDR3 DNA follows: TGTGCCAGCAGCTTTCAAAGCGGGAGAGGTTCCTACGGGCAGTACTCC.

Details on this clonotype: This CDR3 fails to terminate in the conserved phenylalanine or tryptophan, so it likely reflects a read error. The chain couples TRBV10-2 to TRBJ1-5; unclear D gene. The CDR3 is 14 amino acids. Germline assignment: CDR1 WSHSY and CDR2 SAAADI. V shed 4 bases and J shed 7 bases, with 14 bases lying between them. The CDR3 loop is CASSGVGAQQPQHI. The CDR3 DNA follows: TGCGCCAGCAGTGGGGTTGGTGCGCAGCAGCCCCAGCATATT.

Remarks on this clonotype: One end of the junction fails to match germline, which may point to a read error. The chain uses TRBV12-3 or TRBV12-4 and TRBJ1-6; D is possibly TRBD1 (5 bases). This CDR3 contains 16 residues. CDR3 protein: CVSSISYRRGNSPLHF. The CDR3 bases are TGTGTCAGCAGTATCTCGTACAGGCGGGGTAATTCACCCCTCCACTTT.

The chain recombines TRBV11-3 with TRBJ1-2; D is ambiguous. The length of the CDR3 is 12 residues. Per the germline V gene, CDR1 is SGHNT and CDR2 is YENEEA. Trimming took 10 bases from V and 9 from J, leaving 18 bases between them. CDR3 DNA sequence: TGTGCCACCAGGACGGGTTGCTGTCGCTACACCTTC. It codes for CATRTGCCRYTF.

About this clonotype: The CDR3 carries no conserved terminal phenylalanine or tryptophan, so it likely arises from a read error. The DNA is left out, because the CDR3 cannot be placed on it with certainty; the CDR3 is given as TCRdb lists it. The chain's CDR3 is CSVAERGRQYL. The rearrangement links TRBV29-1 to TRBJ2-7; TRBD1 was called by the table and not checked on the DNA. The CDR3 contains 11 residues when both ends are counted. The V gene's germline CDR1 is SQVTM and CDR2 ANQGSEA.

On this clonotype: The junction and the germline gene differ at one end; a read error may be behind it. The V call is TRBV19, the J call TRBJ1-2; TRBD1 is a possible D gene (6 bases). The CDR3 consists of 13 residues. Germline V CDR1 and CDR2: LNHDA, SQIVND (reference sequence). The CDR3: CVSTISDSYGYTF. CDR3 DNA: TGTGTCAGTACCATCTCGGACAGTTATGGCTACACCTTC.